This is a list of T cell receptor beta chains from one sample in a study of human T cells and chemical hapten exposure. From the RACE reads, TCRdb called clonotypes with MiXCR, one entry per CDR3 protein. There are over 300,000 distinct CDR3 sequences in the sample; approximately 5.1% occur only once, and approximately 2.4% lies in the top ten. The starting material was whole blood, obtained in connection with sensitization to the hapten diphenylcyclopropenone (DPC). The receptors originated from a woman aged 45 to 65 with alopecia areata. Some clones in this sample may be carry-over from other donors' samples. CDR3s include the opening cysteine and the closing phenylalanine or tryptophan. D genes are given only for firm matches. For some rows the clone size is stated as once, few or many, or as a class when expanded; others skip it.

TRBV13,many,15,.,TRBJ2-1,CASSEGETLQSWQFF,TGTGCCAGCAGCGAAGGAGAGACCCTACAAAGCTGGCAGTTCTTC
TRBV5-1,many,15,.,TRBJ2-3,CASSLITGSTDTQYF,TGCGCCAGCAGCTTGATTACAGGGTCCACAGATACGCAGTATTTT
TRBV12-3/TRBV12-4,.,16,.,TRBJ1-5,CASSRDPLRSNQPQHF,TGTGCCAGCAGTCGGGACCCCCTAAGGAGCAATCAGCCCCAGCATTTT
TRBV28,.,15,.,TRBJ1-5,CASSSHANSNQPQHF,TGTGCCAGCAGCTCCCACGCAAATAGCAATCAGCCCCAGCATTTT
TRBV12-3/TRBV12-4,many,12,.,TRBJ2-6,CASSGGANVLTF,TGTGCCAGCAGTGGAGGGGCCAACGTCCTGACTTTC
TRBV2,few,13,.,TRBJ1-1,CASSEALQAPAFF,TGTGCCAGCAGTGAAGCGCTTCAGGCCCCAGCTTTCTTT
TRBV5-1,many,18,TRBD2,TRBJ2-3,CASSLSGSGRGETDTQYF,TGCGCCAGCAGCCTCTCCGGTAGCGGGAGAGGGGAGACAGATACGCAGTATTTT
TRBV10-3,.,13,.,TRBJ2-2,CAISEYESGELFF,TGTGCCATCAGTGAGTACGAGTCCGGGGAGCTGTTTTTT
TRBV12-3/TRBV12-4,.,12,TRBD1,TRBJ1-2,CASSTGGYGYTF,TGTGCCAGCAGCACAGGGGGCTATGGCTACACCTTC
TRBV27,few,16,TRBD1,TRBJ1-4,CASSYGTGGPNEKLFF,TGTGCCAGCAGTTATGGGACAGGAGGCCCTAATGAAAAACTGTTTTTT
TRBV9,.,18,TRBD1,TRBJ1-6,CASSSNRGPSSYNSPLHF,TGTGCCAGCAGCAGTAACAGGGGGCCCAGCTCCTATAATTCACCCCTCCACTTT
TRBV28,many,14,.,TRBJ2-7,CASRDSLKNYEQYF,TGTGCCAGCAGGGACAGCCTCAAAAACTACGAGCAGTACTTC
TRBV12-3/TRBV12-4,few,14,.,TRBJ1-2,CASSLGLPRDGYTF,TGTGCCAGCAGTTTAGGGTTACCCCGGGATGGCTACACCTTC
TRBV20-1,few,13,TRBD2,TRBJ2-7,CSARFLAGYEQYF,TGCAGTGCTAGATTCCTAGCGGGGTACGAGCAGTACTTC
TRBV11-2,few,15,.,TRBJ2-2,CASSAQTVNTGELFF,TGTGCCAGCAGCGCCCAGACGGTTAACACCGGGGAGCTGTTTTTT
TRBV20-1,many,13,TRBD2,TRBJ2-3,CSASGRGGDTQYF,TGCAGTGCTAGTGGGCGGGGGGGTGATACGCAGTATTTT
TRBV7-2,.,14,.,TRBJ2-5,CASSLAVGGETQYF,TGTGCCAGCAGCTTAGCAGTCGGGGGAGAGACCCAGTACTTC
TRBV27,many,13,.,TRBJ2-7,CASSWAGLDEQYF,TGTGCCAGCAGTTGGGCAGGTCTGGACGAGCAGTACTTC
TRBV29-1,many,14,.,TRBJ2-3,CSVVGDGEADTQYF,TGCAGCGTTGTGGGGGACGGGGAAGCAGATACGCAGTATTTT
TRBV4-3,few,13,.,TRBJ1-6,CASSQAADSPLHF,TGCGCCAGCAGCCAAGCAGCGGATTCACCCCTCCACTTT
TRBV6-1,few,15,.,TRBJ2-2,CASSEGAVNTGELFF,TGTGCCAGCAGTGAAGGGGCGGTGAACACCGGGGAGCTGTTTTTT
TRBV7-2,many,14,TRBD1,TRBJ2-1,CASSFQGAVSEQFF,TGTGCCAGCAGCTTCCAGGGGGCGGTCAGTGAGCAGTTCTTC